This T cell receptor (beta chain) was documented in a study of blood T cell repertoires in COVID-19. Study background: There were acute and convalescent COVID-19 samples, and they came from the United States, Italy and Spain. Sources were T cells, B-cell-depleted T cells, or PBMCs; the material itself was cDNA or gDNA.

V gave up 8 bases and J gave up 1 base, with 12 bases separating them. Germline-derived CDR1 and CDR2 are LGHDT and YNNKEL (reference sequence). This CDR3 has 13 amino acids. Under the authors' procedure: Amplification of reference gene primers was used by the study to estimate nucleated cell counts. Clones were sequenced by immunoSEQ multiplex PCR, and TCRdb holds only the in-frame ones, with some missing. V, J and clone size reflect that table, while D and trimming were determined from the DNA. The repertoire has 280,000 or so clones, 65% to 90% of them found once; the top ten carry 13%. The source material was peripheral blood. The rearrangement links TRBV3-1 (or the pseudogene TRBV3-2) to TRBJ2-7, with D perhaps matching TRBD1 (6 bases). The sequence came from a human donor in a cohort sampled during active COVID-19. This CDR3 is CASALQGSYEQYF. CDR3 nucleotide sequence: TGTGCCAGCGCGTTACAGGGTTCCTACGAGCAGTACTTC.